This T cell receptor (beta chain) emerged from a study of cytomegalovirus exposure and HLA in healthy donors. Amplification used 60 Vbeta primers and 13 Jbeta primers. The table came from immunoSEQ multiplex PCR; TCRdb's copy has only in-frame clones and leaves some out. This repertoire shows around 170,000 clones, 82% found once; its top ten account for about 0.5%. The CDR3 is 11 residues long. V was pared by 10 bases and J by 7 bases, with 13 bases between. CDR1 and CDR2 (germline): SEHNR, FQNEAQ (reference sequence). Source material: PBMCs. This receptor was identified in a woman in her 50s in good health and CMV-seronegative. J is TRBJ1-1 and V is TRBV7-9; D perhaps matches TRBD1 (6 bases). The CDR3 loop reads CATRGGLEAFF. The DNA for the CDR3 is TGTGCCACCAGGGGAGGTCTTGAAGCTTTCTTT.